Sequencing of this T cell receptor beta chain was carried out in a study of blood T cells in healthy people across ages. The study, taken as a whole, reports: Older individuals had lower TCR beta diversity per million T cells (the decline was roughly linear). Comparison with aged donors showed that long-lived donors had more naive CD4+ cells and higher diversity.

On this clonotype: Its specificity is unknown.

PCR was performed a second time for about 6 to 11 cycles using a sample-barcoded 5' primer and a J-beta primer mix. CDR3-containing paired-end reads numbered at least 2.5 million in each sample. TCRdb recomputed calls from the 5' RACE reads with MiXCR, one row per CDR3 protein. This repertoire shows fewer than 900,000 distinct CDR3 sequences, 43% found once; its top ten account for 20% to 25%. The CDR3 sequence is 16 residues long. Germline V gene sequence: CDR1 SGHTA, CDR2 FQGTGA. V lost 1 base and J lost 6; bases outside the gene matches: 9. The clonotype comes from a woman aged 55 to 70 in good health. Source material: blood. The chain has TRBV7-3 and TRBJ2-5; TRBD2 matches 9 bases. The CDR3 protein is CASSLKASGISKTQYF. The CDR3 bases are TGTGCCAGCAGCTTAAAGGCTAGCGGGATTTCGAAGACCCAGTACTTC.